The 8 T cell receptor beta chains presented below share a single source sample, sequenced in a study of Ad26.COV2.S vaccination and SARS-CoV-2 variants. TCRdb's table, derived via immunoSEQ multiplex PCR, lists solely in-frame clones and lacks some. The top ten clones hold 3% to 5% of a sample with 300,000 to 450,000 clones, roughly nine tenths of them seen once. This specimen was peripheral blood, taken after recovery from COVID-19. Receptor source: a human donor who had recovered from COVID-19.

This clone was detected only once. CDR3 nucleotide sequence: TGTGCCAGTTCAATGGTCGGGACAGCAATCTACGAGCAGTACTTC. This sequence encodes CASSMVGTAIYEQYF. This chain uses TRBV19 with TRBJ2-7, with TRBD1 identical over 7 bases. This CDR3 spans 15 amino acids. The germline V gene encodes CDR1 LNHDA and CDR2 SQIVND (reference sequence). V dropped 8 bases and J dropped 3; count of bases not matched to a gene: 13.

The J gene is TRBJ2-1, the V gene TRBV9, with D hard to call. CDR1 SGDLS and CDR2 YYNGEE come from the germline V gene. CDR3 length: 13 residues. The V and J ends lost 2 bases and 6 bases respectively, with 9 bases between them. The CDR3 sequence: CASSVPPLNEQFF. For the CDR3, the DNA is TGTGCCAGCAGCGTCCCGCCGCTCAATGAGCAGTTCTTC.

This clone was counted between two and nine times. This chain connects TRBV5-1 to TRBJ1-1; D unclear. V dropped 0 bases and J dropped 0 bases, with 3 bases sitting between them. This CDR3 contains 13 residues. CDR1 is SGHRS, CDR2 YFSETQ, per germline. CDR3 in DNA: TGCGCCAGCAGCTTGGAAGTGAACACTGAAGCTTTCTTT. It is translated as CASSLEVNTEAFF.

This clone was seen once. The CDR3 reads CASSQDSSYNEQFF. The CDR3 nucleotides are TGTGCCAGCAGCCAGGACAGCTCCTACAATGAGCAGTTCTTC. The V and J genes are TRBV5-4 and TRBJ2-1, with D maybe TRBD1 (6 bases). Germline V gives CDR1 SGHNT, CDR2 YYREEE (reference sequence). V was clipped by 4 bases and J by 0 bases, with 8 bases between them. The CDR3 length is 14 residues. The whole variable domain, filled in from reference TRBV5-4 and TRBJ2-1, reads ETGVTQSPTHLIKTRGQQVTLRCSSQSGHNTVSWYQQALGQGPQFIFQYYREEENGRGNFPPRFSGLQFPNYSSELNVNALELDDSALYLCASSQDSSYNEQFFGPGTRLTVL.

The DNA of the CDR3 is TGTGCCAGCAGCCAAGTCCAGAAGGAGGATGGCTACACCTTC. This translates into CASSQVQKEDGYTF. The V gene is TRBV4-2, the J gene TRBJ1-2, with D hard to call. This CDR3 region has 14 residues. Between the trimmed V and J ends, which lost 1 base and 6 bases, there was a span of 12 bases. Looked up from germline, CDR1 is LGHNA and CDR2 is YNFKEQ.

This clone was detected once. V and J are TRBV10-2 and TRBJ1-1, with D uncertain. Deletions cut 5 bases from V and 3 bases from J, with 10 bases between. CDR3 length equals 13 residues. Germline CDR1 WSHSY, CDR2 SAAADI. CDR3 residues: CASSRDTYTEAFF. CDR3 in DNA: TGCGCCAGCAGTCGCGACACGTACACTGAAGCTTTCTTT.

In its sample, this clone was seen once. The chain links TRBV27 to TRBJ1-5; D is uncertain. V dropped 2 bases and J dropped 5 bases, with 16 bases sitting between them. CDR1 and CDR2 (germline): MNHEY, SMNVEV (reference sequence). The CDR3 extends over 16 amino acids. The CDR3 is CASSLTPPRAHQPQHF. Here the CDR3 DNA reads TGTGCCAGCAGTTTAACCCCCCCGAGGGCTCATCAGCCCCAGCATTTT.

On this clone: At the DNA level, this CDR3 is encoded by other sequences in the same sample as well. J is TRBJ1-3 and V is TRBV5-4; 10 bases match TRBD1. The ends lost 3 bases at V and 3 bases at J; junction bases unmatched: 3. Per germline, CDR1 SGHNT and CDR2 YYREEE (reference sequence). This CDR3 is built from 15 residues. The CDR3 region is CASSWDRGSGNTIYF. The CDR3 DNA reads TGTGCCAGCAGCTGGGACAGGGGCAGTGGAAACACCATATATTTT.